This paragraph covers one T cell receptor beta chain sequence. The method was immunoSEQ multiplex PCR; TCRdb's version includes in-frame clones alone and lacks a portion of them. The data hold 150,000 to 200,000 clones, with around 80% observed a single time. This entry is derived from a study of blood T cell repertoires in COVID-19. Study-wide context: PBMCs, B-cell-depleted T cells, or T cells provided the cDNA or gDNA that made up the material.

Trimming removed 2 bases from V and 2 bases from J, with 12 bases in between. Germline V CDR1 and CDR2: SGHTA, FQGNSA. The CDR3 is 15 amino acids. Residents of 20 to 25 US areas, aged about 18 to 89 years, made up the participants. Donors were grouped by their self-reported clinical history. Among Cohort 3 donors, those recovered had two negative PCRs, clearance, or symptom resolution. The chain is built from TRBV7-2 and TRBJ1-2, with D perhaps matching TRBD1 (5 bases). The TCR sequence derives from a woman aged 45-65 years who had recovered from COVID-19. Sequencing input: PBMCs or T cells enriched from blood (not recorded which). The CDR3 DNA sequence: TGTGCCAGCAGCTTAAGTAGACAGAGCAACTATGGCTACACCTTC. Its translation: CASSLSRQSNYGYTF.